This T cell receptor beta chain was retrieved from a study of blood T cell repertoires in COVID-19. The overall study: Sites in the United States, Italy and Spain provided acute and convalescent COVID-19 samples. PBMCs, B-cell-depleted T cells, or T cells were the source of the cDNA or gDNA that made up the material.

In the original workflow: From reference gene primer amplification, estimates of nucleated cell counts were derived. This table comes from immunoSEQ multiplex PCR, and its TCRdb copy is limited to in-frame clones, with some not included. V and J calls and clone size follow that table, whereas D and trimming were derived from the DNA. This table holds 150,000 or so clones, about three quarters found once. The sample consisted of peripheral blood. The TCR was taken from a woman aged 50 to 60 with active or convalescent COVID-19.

CDR3 DNA sequence: TGTGCCAGCAGTTTAGCGGGAGAGACCTACAATGAGCAGTTCTTC. Protein sequence: CASSLAGETYNEQFF. The chain joins TRBV28 to TRBJ2-1; TRBD2 matches 7 bases. The junction had 3 bases not matched to a gene; V was cut back by 2 bases and J by 2 bases. The germline V gene has CDR1 MDHEN and CDR2 SYDVKM. The CDR3 has 15 residues.